These T cell receptor beta chains were read from a single sample in a study of cytomegalovirus exposure and HLA in healthy donors. TCRdb's copy holds only in-frame clones and misses some; the assay was immunoSEQ multiplex PCR. The sample includes 150,000 to 200,000 clones, 85% of them seen just once. The sequencing input was PBMCs. The receptors were gathered from a young man in good health and CMV-seropositive. Each CDR3 is given with its conserved first and last residue. Fields, in order: J gene, clone size, V gene, D gene, CDR3 DNA, CDR3 protein. A D gene is named only where the DNA matches it firmly. Clone size, where shown, is once, few, many, or a class for clones that have expanded.

>TRBJ2-1|NA|TRBV5-6|NA
TGTGCCAGCAGCTTGGTAGAGACTTCCTACAATGAGCAGTTCTTC
CASSLVETSYNEQFF
>TRBJ2-5|once|TRBV7-8|TRBD2
TGTGCCAGCAGCCCACTAGCGGGGGGGCCTCTGGAGACCCAGTACTTC
CASSPLAGGPLETQYF
>TRBJ1-2|NA|TRBV30|TRBD1
TGTGCCTGGAAGTACAGGGGCCCCCAGGGCTACACCTTC
CAWKYRGPQGYTF
>TRBJ1-4|NA|TRBV5-1|NA
TGCGCCAGCAGCTTTGGTCTAGAGTACGAAAAACTGTTTTTT
CASSFGLEYEKLFF
>TRBJ2-1|NA|TRBV11-2|TRBD2
TGTGCCAGCAGCTTAGTCGCGGGGGGGGTCGATGAGCAGTTCTTC
CASSLVAGGVDEQFF
>TRBJ1-2|NA|TRBV11-3|NA
TGTGCCAGCAGCCACCGGCACAGCCGGTTCTTC
CASSHRHSRFF
>TRBJ1-4|NA|TRBV4-3|TRBD1
TGCGCCAGCAGCCAATCCGGGACAGCCAATGAAAAACTGTTTTTT
CASSQSGTANEKLFF
>TRBJ2-1|once|TRBV6-1|NA
TGTGCCAGCAGGCCAACTAGCCCTTATCTCAATGAGCAGTTCTTC
CASRPTSPYLNEQFF
>TRBJ2-7|NA|TRBV6-5|NA
TGTGCCAGCAGCTCGGTGTCCTACGAGCAGTACTTC
CASSSVSYEQYF
>TRBJ2-7|few|TRBV6-1|TRBD1
TGTGCCAGCAGTGAAGCCCTGGGACAGGGATCCTACGAGCAGTACTTC
CASSEALGQGSYEQYF
>TRBJ1-2|NA|TRBV18|NA
TGTGCCAGCTCACCACTGTCAAACTATGGCTACACCTTC
CASSPLSNYGYTF
>TRBJ2-5|NA|TRBV11-3|TRBD1
TGTGCCAGCAGCTCAGCCCCGGGACAGGGCCAAGAGACCCAGTACTTC
CASSSAPGQGQETQYF
>TRBJ1-3|NA|TRBV6-5|NA
TGTGCCAGCAGTCGGGGAGGTCCTGGAAACACCATATATTTT
CASSRGGPGNTIYF
>TRBJ1-2|NA|TRBV11-2|NA
TGTGCCAGCAGTCCACAGCCTGACGCTGTCTACACCTTC
CASSPQPDAVYTF
>TRBJ1-3|NA|TRBV5-1|NA
TGCGCCAGCAGCGGCGGGGGAGCTGGAAACACCATATATTTT
CASSGGGAGNTIYF
>TRBJ1-1|NA|TRBV5-6|NA
TGTGCCAGCAGCTTTACTCAGGGCACTGAAGCTTTCTTT
CASSFTQGTEAFF
>TRBJ2-3|NA|TRBV19|NA
TGTGCCAGTAGTATTCTGGTGGGGCTAAGCACAGATACGCAGTATTTT
CASSILVGLSTDTQYF
>TRBJ2-5|NA|TRBV10-3|NA
TGTGCCATCAGGGATGGATTTCGGGGAGAGACCCAGTACTTC
CAIRDGFRGETQYF
>TRBJ2-7|NA|TRBV6-5|NA
TGTGCCAGCAGTTACTCGATTACAGGGTTATCCTACGAGCAGTACTTC
CASSYSITGLSYEQYF
>TRBJ1-6|NA|TRBV19|NA
TGTGCCAGTAGTACCAGCGGCTCCCACCTCCACTTT
CASSTSGSHLHF
>TRBJ2-7|NA|TRBV5-1|TRBD1
TGCGCCAGCAGGAGGGACGGGACAGGGCCGTACGAGCAGTACTTC
CASRRDGTGPYEQYF
>TRBJ2-7|once|TRBV18|NA
TGTGCCAGCTCACCACAGGGGTCCCATGTTGAGCAGTACTTC
CASSPQGSHVEQYF
>TRBJ1-3|NA|TRBV19|NA
TGTGCCAGTAGCCAAGGGGATGGACGGAGTGGAAACACCATATATTTT
CASSQGDGRSGNTIYF
>TRBJ2-7|NA|TRBV7-2|TRBD1
TGTGCCAGCAGCTCGTCAGGGACAGCCTACGAGCAGTACTTC
CASSSSGTAYEQYF
>TRBJ2-5|NA|TRBV4-1|TRBD2
TGCGCCAGCAGCCAAGAGCCTAGCGGTTACCAAGAGACCCAGTACTTC
CASSQEPSGYQETQYF
>TRBJ2-7|NA|TRBV10-1|NA
TGCGCCAGCAGTGAGTCGCGGGGACCTACAGCGGCCTACGAGCAGTACTTC
CASSESRGPTAAYEQYF
>TRBJ2-7|NA|TRBV7-2|TRBD1
TGTGCCAGCAGTGCACAGGGGCGGCCCTCCTACGAGCAGTACTTC
CASSAQGRPSYEQYF
>TRBJ1-5|NA|TRBV6-6|TRBD1
TGTGCCAGCAGCCCCGACAGGGGGAATCAGCCCCAGCATTTT
CASSPDRGNQPQHF
>TRBJ2-7|NA|TRBV4-3|NA
TGCGCCAGCAGCCAGGGGGACTCGAATATCTACGAGCAGTACTTC
CASSQGDSNIYEQYF
>TRBJ2-7|NA|TRBV9|NA
TGTGCCAGCAGCGTAAGTAGCTTGACCTACGAGCAGTACTTC
CASSVSSLTYEQYF
>TRBJ2-6|NA|TRBV4-1|TRBD2
TGCGCCAGCAGTCAACTGGGACTAGCGGGGGGAGCAGGCAACGGCCTGACTTTC
CASSQLGLAGGAGNGLTF
>TRBJ2-7|NA|TRBV7-9|TRBD1
TGTGCCAGCAGCCCAAAAGGGGACAGGGGGGACGAGCAGTACTTC
CASSPKGDRGDEQYF
>TRBJ1-1|NA|TRBV5-1|NA
TGCGCCAGCAGCTTGGGCGGGGGGGGCACTGAAGCTTTCTTT
CASSLGGGGTEAFF
>TRBJ1-3|once|TRBV10-3|NA
TGTGCCATCAGTGAGGTGCAGGCCTCTGGAAACACCATATATTTT
CAISEVQASGNTIYF
>TRBJ2-1|NA|TRBV5-1|NA
TGCGCCAGCAGATCCACCGGGACTTGGGAGCAGTTCTTC
CASRSTGTWEQFF
>TRBJ2-2|once|TRBV7-2|TRBD2
TGTGCCAGCAGCCCTGGGACTAGCGGGGCGTCCGGGGAGCTGTTTTTT
CASSPGTSGASGELFF
>TRBJ2-7|NA|TRBV6-1|NA
TGTGCCAGCAGTGTGCTGTCGACAGGTTCCTACGAGCAGTACTTC
CASSVLSTGSYEQYF
>TRBJ1-2|NA|TRBV5-4|TRBD1
TGTGCCAGCAGATATACAGGGGGAGATGGCTACACCTTC
CASRYTGGDGYTF
>TRBJ1-3|NA|TRBV6-1|TRBD1
TGTGCCAGCAGTGAACAGGGCAGGGGGAGAATTGGAAACACCATATATTTT
CASSEQGRGRIGNTIYF
>TRBJ2-5|NA|TRBV19|NA
TGTGCCAGTAGTGAAACAGGGAAAGAGACCCAGTACTTC
CASSETGKETQYF
>TRBJ1-1|NA|TRBV13|NA
TGTGCCAGCAGCACGAACAGGGCGGTGGGCACTGAAGCTTTCTTT
CASSTNRAVGTEAFF
>TRBJ2-3|once|TRBV9|TRBD2
TGTGCCAGCAGCGTAGGTCTCAGCGGGGGCACAGATACGCAGTATTTT
CASSVGLSGGTDTQYF
>TRBJ2-3|NA|TRBV6-1|NA
TGTGCCAGCAGTATCCTTGACAGCGATGCGGATACGCAGTATTTT
CASSILDSDADTQYF
>TRBJ2-1|few|TRBV7-2|NA
TGTGCCAGCAGCACCTCGGTAGCGGTCCTCTACAATGAGCAGTTCTTC
CASSTSVAVLYNEQFF
>TRBJ2-1|NA|TRBV6-4|NA
TGTGCCAGCAGTGATGGCCCGGGACATGCTGGTGAGCAGTTCTTC
CASSDGPGHAGEQFF
>TRBJ1-2|once|TRBV29-1|NA
TGCAGCGTAGCCGCGGCCAACTTTGGGAACTATGGCTACACCTTC
CSVAAANFGNYGYTF
>TRBJ1-2|NA|TRBV28|NA
TGTGCCAGCAGCTCAACTCGGGGGAGAGGTGGCTACACCTTC
CASSSTRGRGGYTF
>TRBJ2-7|NA|TRBV5-1|TRBD1
TGCGCCAGCAGCTTAGGACAGGGTACGGACGAGCAGTACTTC
CASSLGQGTDEQYF
>TRBJ2-5|NA|TRBV6-6|NA
TGTGCCAGCAGTTATGAGGGTGCGGGGACCCAGTACTTC
CASSYEGAGTQYF
>TRBJ2-1|once|TRBV9|TRBD2
TGTGCCAGCAGCCTCCGGACTAGTTACGATGAGCAGTTCTTC
CASSLRTSYDEQFF